These 10 T cell receptor beta chains were sequenced from one sample in a study of T-cell memory formation after mild COVID-19. TCRdb used MiXCR to reprocess the 5' RACE reads, holding one entry per CDR3 protein. This sample has approximately 180,000 distinct CDR3 sequences, with around 16% found just once. The sample was PBMCs or a T cell subset sorted from them (not recorded which). All receptors come from an adult woman who had mild COVID-19 (a few samples of this study predate the infection). Cell type and time point are not known.

This clonotype has a handful of counts. This chain links TRBV11-2 with TRBJ2-1; D remains ambiguous. The CDR3 extends over 13 amino acids. Germline CDR1 and CDR2: SGHAT and FQNNGV. V was clipped by 3 bases and J by 4 bases, with 7 bases between them. The CDR3 is CASSLLGYNEQFF. DNA for the CDR3: TGTGCCAGCAGCTTGTTGGGGTACAATGAGCAGTTCTTC.

This rearrangement joins TRBV3-1 to TRBJ2-5; 10 positions agree with TRBD2. J gave up 5 bases and V 2 bases, and 5 bases lay outside the gene matches. This CDR3 contains 15 residues. Germline V gene lookup returns CDR1 LGHDT and CDR2 YNNKEL (reference sequence). CDR3 sequence: CASSQFLTSGETQYF. CDR3 nucleotide sequence: TGTGCCAGCAGCCAATTTCTGACTAGCGGGGAGACCCAGTACTTC.

This clonotype showed up just a few times. This chain connects TRBV5-1 to TRBJ2-1; TRBD2 matches at 7 bases. Trimming cost V 4 bases and J 2 bases; bases outside gene matches: 9. The CDR3 runs to 16 residues. In germline, CDR1 is SGHRS, CDR2 YFSETQ. CDR3 sequence reads: CASSLTAGVTYNEQFF. The CDR3 coding sequence is TGCGCCAGCAGCCTGACGGCGGGGGTAACCTACAATGAGCAGTTCTTC.

This clonotype appeared a few times. V is TRBV20-1 and J is TRBJ2-7; the D gene is possibly TRBD1 (7 bases). Germline CDR1 is DFQATT and CDR2 is SNEGSKA (reference sequence). Between the trimmed V and J ends, which lost 7 bases and 2 bases, there was a span of 24 bases. This CDR3 has 16 residues. The CDR3 here is CSVRGDARRETYEQYF. DNA for the CDR3: TGCAGTGTCAGGGGGGATGCGAGGCGGGAAACCTACGAGCAGTACTTC.

The chain has TRBV4-1 and TRBJ1-2, with D possibly TRBD1 on 5 matching bases. CDR3 length equals 15 residues. Germline V CDR1 and CDR2: MGHRA, YSYEKL. Between the trimmed V and J ends, which lost 4 bases and 3 bases, there was a span of 15 bases. The chain's CDR3 is CASSRPGTMDYGYTF. CDR3 bases: TGCGCCAGCAGCCGACCCGGGACGATGGACTATGGCTACACCTTC.

This clonotype was observed a handful of times. The rearrangement joins TRBV7-2 to TRBJ1-5; 7 bases are a match to TRBD1. Looked up from germline, CDR1 is SGHTA and CDR2 is FQGNSA. The J segment lost 5 bases and the V segment lost 5 bases, leaving 9 bases of the junction unmatched. The CDR3 extends over 15 amino acids. The CDR3 protein is CASSLRQGGDQPQHF. Here the CDR3 DNA reads TGTGCCAGCAGCCTCAGACAGGGAGGGGATCAGCCCCAGCATTTT.

The chain recombines TRBV20-1 with TRBJ1-2; 9 bases line up with TRBD1. The V and J ends lost 2 bases and 4 bases, in that order; junction bases with no gene match: 2. This CDR3 is 13 amino acids long. In germline, CDR1 is DFQATT, CDR2 SNEGSKA (reference sequence). As DNA, the CDR3 is TGCAGTGCTAGACCGGACAGGGGCTATGGCTACACCTTC. Its protein product is CSARPDRGYGYTF.

The chain couples TRBV20-1 to TRBJ2-2; 8 bases are shared with TRBD2. The CDR3 spans 14 residues. Germline assignment: CDR1 DFQATT and CDR2 SNEGSKA (reference sequence). The V and J ends lost 4 bases and 0 bases, in that order; junction bases with no gene match: 1. The CDR3 DNA follows: TGCAGTGCTACGGGACTAGCGAACACCGGGGAGCTGTTTTTT. Amino acids: CSATGLANTGELFF.

The V call is TRBV5-1, the J call TRBJ2-1, with D maybe TRBD2 (5 bases). Germline CDR1 reads SGHRS; CDR2 reads YFSETQ. The CDR3 has 15 amino acids. V was trimmed by 3 bases and J by 0 bases, leaving 10 bases between them. For the CDR3, the DNA is TGCGCCAGCAGCTCCGAGGGAAGCTCCTACAATGAGCAGTTCTTC. Its protein is CASSSEGSSYNEQFF.

This clonotype was seen a handful of times. The chain is built from TRBV6-1 and TRBJ1-6; 8 bases line up with TRBD1. The CDR3 spans 15 residues. The germline gives CDR1 MNHNS, CDR2 SASEGT. With 5 bases clipped from V and 7 bases from J, the junction kept 7 bases outside the gene matches. The DNA of the CDR3 is TGTGCCAGCAGTCCAGGACAGGGAGGCAATTCACCCCTCCACTTT. As protein: CASSPGQGGNSPLHF.